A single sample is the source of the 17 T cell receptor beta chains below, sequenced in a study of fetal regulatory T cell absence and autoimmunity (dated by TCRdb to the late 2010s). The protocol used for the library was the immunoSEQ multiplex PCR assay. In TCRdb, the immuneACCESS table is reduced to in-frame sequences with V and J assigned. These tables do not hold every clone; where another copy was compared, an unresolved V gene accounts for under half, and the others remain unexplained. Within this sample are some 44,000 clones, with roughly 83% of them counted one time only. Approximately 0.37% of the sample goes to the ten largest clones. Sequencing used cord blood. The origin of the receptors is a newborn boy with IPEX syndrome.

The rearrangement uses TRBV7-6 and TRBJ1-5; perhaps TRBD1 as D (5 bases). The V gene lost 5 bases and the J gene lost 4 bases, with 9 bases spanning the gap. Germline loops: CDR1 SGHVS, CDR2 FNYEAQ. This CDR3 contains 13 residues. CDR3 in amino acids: CASSPGTNQPQHF. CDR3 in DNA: TGTGCCAGCAGCCCCGGGACTAATCAGCCCCAGCATTTT.

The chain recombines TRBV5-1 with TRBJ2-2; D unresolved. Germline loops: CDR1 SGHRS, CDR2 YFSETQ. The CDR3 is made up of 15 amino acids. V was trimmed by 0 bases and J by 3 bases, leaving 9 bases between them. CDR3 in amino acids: CASSLETVHTGELFF. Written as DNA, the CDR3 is TGCGCCAGCAGCTTGGAAACGGTTCACACCGGGGAGCTGTTTTTT.

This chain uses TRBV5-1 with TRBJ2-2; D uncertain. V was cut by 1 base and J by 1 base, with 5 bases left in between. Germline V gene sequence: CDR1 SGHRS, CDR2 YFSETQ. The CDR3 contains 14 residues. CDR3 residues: CASSLRVNTGELFF. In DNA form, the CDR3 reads TGCGCCAGCAGCTTGAGGGTGAACACCGGGGAGCTGTTTTTT.

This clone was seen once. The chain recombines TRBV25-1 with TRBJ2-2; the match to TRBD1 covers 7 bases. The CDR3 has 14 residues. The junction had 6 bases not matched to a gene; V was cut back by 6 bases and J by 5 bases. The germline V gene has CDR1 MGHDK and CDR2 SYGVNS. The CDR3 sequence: CASRRGPMTGELFF. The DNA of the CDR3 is TGTGCCAGCAGGAGGGGGCCCATGACCGGGGAGCTGTTTTTT.

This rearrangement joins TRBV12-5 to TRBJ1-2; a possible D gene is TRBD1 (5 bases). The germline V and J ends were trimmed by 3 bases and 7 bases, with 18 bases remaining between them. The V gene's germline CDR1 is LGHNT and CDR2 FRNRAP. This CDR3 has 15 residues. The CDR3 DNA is TGTGCTAGTGGTTTCCATCTCGGGACGGAAAGTGGCTACACCTTC. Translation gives CASGFHLGTESGYTF.

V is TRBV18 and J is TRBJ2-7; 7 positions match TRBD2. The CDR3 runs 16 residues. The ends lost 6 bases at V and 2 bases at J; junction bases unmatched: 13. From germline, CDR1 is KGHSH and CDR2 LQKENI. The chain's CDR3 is CASSLLAGADPYEQYF. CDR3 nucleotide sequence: TGTGCCAGCTCCCTTCTCGCGGGAGCCGATCCCTACGAGCAGTACTTC.

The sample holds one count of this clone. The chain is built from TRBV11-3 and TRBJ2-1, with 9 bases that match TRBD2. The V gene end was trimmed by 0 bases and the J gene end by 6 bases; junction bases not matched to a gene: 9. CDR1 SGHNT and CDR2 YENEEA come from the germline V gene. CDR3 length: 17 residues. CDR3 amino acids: CASSLDWASGDLNEQFF. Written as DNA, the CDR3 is TGTGCCAGCAGCTTAGATTGGGCTAGCGGGGATCTCAATGAGCAGTTCTTC.

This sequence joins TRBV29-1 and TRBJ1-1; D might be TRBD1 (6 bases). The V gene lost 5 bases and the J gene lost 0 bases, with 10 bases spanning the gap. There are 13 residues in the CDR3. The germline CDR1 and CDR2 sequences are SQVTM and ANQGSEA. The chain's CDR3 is CSVHRAVNTEAFF. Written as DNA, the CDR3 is TGCAGCGTTCACAGGGCAGTGAACACTGAAGCTTTCTTT.

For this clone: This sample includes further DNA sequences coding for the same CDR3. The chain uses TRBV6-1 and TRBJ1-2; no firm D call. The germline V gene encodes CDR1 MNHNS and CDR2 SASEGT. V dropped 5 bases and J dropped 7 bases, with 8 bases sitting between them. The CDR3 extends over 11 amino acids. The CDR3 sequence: CASSQGSGYTF. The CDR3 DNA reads TGTGCCAGCAGTCAAGGGAGTGGCTACACCTTC.

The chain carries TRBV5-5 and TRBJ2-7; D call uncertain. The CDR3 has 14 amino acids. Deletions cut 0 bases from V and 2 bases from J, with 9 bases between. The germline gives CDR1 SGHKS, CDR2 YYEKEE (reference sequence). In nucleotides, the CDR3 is TGTGCCAGCAGCTTGGAACTACTTACCTACGAGCAGTACTTC. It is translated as CASSLELLTYEQYF. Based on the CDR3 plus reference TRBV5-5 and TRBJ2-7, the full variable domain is DAGVTQSPTHLIKTRGQQVTLRCSPISGHKSVSWYQQVLGQGPQFIFQYYEKEERGRGNFPDRFSARQFPNYSSELNVNALLLGDSALYLCASSLELLTYEQYFGPGTRLTVT.

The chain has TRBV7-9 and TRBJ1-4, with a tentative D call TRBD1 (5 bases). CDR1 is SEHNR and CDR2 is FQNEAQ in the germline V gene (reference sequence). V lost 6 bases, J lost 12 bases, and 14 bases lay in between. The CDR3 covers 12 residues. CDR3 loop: CASRGSPGELFF. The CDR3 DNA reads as TGTGCCAGCAGAGGGTCCCCGGGGGAACTGTTTTTT.

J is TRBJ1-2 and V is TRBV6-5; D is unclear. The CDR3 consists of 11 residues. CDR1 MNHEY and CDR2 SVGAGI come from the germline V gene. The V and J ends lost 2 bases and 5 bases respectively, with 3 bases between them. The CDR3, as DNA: TGTGCCAGCAGTTACCCATATGGCTACACCTTC. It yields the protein CASSYPYGYTF.

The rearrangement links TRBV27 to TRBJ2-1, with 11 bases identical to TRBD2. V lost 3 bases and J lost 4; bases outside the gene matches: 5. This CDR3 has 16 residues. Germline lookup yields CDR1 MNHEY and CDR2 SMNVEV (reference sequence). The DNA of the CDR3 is TGTGCCAGCAGTTTTAGCGGGAGGGGGTTATACAATGAGCAGTTCTTC. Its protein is CASSFSGRGLYNEQFF.

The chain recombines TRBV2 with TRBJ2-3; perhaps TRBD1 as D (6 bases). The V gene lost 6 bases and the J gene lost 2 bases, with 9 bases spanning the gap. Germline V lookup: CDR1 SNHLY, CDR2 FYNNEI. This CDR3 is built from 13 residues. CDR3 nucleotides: TGTGCCAGCAGGAGGGACAACACAGATACGCAGTATTTT. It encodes CASRRDNTDTQYF.

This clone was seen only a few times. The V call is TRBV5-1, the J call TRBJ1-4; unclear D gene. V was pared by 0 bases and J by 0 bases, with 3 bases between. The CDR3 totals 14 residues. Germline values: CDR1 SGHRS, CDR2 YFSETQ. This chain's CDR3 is CASSLGATNEKLFF. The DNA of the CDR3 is TGCGCCAGCAGCTTGGGGGCAACTAATGAAAAACTGTTTTTT. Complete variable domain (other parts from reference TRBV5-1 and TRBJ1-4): KAGVTQTPRYLIKTRGQQVTLSCSPISGHRSVSWYQQTPGQGLQFLFEYFSETQRNKGNFPGRFSGRQFSNSRSEMNVSTLELGDSALYLCASSLGATNEKLFFGSGTQLSVL.

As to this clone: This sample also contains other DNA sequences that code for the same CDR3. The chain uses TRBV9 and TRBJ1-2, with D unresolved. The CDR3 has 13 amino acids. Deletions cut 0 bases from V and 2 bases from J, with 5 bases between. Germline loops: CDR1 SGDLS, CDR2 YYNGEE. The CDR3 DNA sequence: TGTGCCAGCAGCGTAGGACAAAACTATGGCTACACCTTC. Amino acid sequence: CASSVGQNYGYTF.

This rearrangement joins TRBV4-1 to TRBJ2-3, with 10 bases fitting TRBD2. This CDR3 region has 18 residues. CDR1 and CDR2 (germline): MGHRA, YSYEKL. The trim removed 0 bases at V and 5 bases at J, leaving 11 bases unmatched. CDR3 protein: CASSQDGQAGGPVDTQYF. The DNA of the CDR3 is TGCGCCAGCAGCCAAGATGGTCAAGCGGGAGGGCCGGTAGATACGCAGTATTTT.